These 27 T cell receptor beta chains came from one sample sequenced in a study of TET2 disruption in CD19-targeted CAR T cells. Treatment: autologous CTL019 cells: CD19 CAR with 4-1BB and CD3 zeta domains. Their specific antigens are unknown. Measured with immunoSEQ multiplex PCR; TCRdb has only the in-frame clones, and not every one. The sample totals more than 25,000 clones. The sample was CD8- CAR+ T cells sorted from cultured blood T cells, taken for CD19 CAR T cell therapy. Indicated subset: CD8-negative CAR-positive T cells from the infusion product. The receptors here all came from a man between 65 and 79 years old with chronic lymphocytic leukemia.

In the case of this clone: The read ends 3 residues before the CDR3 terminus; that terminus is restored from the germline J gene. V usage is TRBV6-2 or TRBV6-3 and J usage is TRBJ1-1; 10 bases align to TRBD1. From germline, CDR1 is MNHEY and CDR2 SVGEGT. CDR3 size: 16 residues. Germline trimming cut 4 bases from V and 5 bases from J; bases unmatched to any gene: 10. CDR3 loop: CASSSGQGLFGTEAFF. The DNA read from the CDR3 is TGTGCCAGCAGTTCGGGACAGGGGCTTTTTGGGACTGAA.

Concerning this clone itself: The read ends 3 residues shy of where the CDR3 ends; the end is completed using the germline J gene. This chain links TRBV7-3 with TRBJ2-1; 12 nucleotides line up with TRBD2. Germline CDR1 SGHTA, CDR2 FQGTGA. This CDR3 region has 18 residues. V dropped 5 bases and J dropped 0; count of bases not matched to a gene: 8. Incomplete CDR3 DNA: TGTGCCAGCAGCCCGTTCCGGACTAGCGGGACCTCCTACAATGAG. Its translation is CASSPFRTSGTSYNE. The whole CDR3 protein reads CASSPFRTSGTSYNEQFF.

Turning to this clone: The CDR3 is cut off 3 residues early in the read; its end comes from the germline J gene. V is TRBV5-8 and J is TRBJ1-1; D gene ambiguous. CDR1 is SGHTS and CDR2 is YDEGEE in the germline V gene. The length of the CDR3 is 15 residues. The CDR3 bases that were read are TGTGCCAGCAGCCCTGGCCAGATATTGGGCAAGGTG. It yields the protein CASSPGQILGKV. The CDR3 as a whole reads CASSPGQILGKVAFF.

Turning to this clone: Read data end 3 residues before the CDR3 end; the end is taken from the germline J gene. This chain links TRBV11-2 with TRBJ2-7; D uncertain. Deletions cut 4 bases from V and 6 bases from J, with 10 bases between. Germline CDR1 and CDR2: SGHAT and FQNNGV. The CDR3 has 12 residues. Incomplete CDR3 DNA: TGTGCCAGCAGCTCCGGAACGGGCGAG. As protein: CASSSGTGE. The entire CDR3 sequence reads CASSSGTGEQYF.

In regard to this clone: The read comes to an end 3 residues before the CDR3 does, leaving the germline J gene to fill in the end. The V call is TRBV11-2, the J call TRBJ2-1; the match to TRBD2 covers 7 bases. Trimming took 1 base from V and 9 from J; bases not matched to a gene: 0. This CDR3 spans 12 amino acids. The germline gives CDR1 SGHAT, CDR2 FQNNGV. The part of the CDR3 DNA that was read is TGTGCCAGCAGCTTAGGGGGGGGTGAG. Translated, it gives CASSLGGGE. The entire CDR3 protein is CASSLGGGEQFF.

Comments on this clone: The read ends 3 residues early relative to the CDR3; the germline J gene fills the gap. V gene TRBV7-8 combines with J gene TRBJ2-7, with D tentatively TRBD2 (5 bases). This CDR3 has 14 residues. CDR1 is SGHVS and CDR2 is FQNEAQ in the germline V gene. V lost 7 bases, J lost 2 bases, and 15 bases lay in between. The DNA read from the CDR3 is TGTGCCAGCATTTATCCGGGGAACGCCTACGAG. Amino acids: CASIYPGNAYE. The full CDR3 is CASIYPGNAYEQYF.

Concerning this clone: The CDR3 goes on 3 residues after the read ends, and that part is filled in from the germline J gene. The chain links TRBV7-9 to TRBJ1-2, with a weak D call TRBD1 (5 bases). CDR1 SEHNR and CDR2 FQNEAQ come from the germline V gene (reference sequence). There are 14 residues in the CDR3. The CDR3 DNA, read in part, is TGTGCCAGCAGAACCGGGACTAGCATTGATACC. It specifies CASRTGTSIDT. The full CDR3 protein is CASRTGTSIDTYTF.

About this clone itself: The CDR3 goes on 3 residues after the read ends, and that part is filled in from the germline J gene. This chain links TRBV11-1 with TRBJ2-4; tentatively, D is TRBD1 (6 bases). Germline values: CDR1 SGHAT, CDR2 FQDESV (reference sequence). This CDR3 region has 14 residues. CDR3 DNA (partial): TGTGCCAGCAGCCAAGCCCCAGGGGTCGATGGT. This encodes CASSQAPGVDG. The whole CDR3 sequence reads CASSQAPGVDGQYF.

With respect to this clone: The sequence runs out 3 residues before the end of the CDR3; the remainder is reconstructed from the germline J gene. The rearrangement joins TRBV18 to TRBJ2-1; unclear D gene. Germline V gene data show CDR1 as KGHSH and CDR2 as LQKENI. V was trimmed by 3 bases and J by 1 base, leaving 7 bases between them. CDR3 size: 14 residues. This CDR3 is CASSPFGSYNEQFF. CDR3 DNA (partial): TGTGCCAGCTCACCTTTCGGGTCCTACAATGAG.

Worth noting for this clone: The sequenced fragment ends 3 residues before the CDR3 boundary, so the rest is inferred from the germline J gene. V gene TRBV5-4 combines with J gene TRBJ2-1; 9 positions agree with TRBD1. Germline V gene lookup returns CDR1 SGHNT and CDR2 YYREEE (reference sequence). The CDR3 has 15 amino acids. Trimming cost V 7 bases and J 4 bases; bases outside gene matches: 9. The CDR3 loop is CASRSTGGPYNEQFF. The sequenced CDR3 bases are TGTGCCAGCCGGAGCACAGGGGGCCCATACAATGAG.

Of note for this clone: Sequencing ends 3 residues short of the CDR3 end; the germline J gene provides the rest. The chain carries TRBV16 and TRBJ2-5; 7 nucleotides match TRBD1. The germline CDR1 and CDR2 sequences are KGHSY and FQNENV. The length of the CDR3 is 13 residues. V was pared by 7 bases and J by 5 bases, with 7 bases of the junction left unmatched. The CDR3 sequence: CASKGASEETQYF. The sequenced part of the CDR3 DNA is TGTGCCAGCAAGGGGGCCTCGGAGGAGACC.

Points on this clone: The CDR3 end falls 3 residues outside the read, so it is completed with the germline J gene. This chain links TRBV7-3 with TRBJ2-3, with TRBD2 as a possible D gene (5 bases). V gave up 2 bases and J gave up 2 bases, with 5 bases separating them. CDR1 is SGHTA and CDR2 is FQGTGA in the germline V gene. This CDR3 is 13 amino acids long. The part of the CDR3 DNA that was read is TGTGCCAGCAGCTTAGACTACACAGATACG. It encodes CASSLDYTDT. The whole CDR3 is CASSLDYTDTQYF.

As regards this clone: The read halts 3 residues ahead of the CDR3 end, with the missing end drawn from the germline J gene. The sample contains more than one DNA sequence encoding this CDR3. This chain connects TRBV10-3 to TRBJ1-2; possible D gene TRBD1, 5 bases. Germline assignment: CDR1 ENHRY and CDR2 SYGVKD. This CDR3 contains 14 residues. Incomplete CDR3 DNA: TGTGCCATCAGTGAGGCGGGGCTTGCAGATACC. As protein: CAISEAGLADT. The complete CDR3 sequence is CAISEAGLADTYTF.

CDR3 bases read: TGCAGCGCTACAGAGAACTATGGC. Translating gives CSATENYG. In full, the CDR3 is CSATENYGYTF. The chain is built from TRBV29-1 and TRBJ1-2; D remains ambiguous. The CDR3 extends 3 residues past the end of the read, so its final part is completed from the germline J gene. Trimming stripped 7 bases from V and 2 bases from J, with 8 bases between. CDR1 is SQVTM, CDR2 ANQGSEA, per germline. This CDR3 has 11 residues.

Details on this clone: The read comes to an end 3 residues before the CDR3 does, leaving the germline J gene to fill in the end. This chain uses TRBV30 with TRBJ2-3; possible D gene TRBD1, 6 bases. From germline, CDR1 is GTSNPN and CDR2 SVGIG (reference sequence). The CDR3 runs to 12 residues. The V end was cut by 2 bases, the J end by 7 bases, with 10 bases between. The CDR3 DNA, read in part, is TGTGCCTGGAGTACACAGGGTAATACG. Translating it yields CAWSTQGNT. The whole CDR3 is CAWSTQGNTQYF.

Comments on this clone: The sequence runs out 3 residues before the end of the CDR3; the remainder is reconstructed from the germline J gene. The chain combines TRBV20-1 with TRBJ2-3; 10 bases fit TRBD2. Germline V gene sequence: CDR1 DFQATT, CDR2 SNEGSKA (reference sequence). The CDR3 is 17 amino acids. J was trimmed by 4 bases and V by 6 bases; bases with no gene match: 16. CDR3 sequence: CSAADAVSGGGADTQYF. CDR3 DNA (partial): TGCAGTGCCGCGGACGCAGTAAGCGGGGGGGGCGCAGATACG.

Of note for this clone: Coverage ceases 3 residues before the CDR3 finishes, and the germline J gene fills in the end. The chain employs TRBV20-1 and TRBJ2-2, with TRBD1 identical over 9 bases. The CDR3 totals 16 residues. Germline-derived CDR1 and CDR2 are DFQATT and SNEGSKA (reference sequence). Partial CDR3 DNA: TGCAGTGCTAGAGAAAGGACAGGGGATTTTAATTCACCG. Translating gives CSARERTGDFNSP. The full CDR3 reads CSARERTGDFNSPLFF.

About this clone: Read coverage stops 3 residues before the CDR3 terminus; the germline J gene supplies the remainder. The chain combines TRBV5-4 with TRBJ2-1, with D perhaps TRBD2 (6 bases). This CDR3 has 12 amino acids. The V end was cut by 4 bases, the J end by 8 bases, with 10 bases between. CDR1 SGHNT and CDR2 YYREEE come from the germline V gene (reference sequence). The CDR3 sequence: CASSKTRDEQFF. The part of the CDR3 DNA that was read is TGTGCCAGCAGCAAGACTAGGGATGAG. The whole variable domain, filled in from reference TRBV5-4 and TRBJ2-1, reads ETGVTQSPTHLIKTRGQQVTLRCSSQSGHNTVSWYQQALGQGPQFIFQYYREEENGRGNFPPRFSGLQFPNYSSELNVNALELDDSALYLCASSKTRDEQFFGPGTRLTVL.

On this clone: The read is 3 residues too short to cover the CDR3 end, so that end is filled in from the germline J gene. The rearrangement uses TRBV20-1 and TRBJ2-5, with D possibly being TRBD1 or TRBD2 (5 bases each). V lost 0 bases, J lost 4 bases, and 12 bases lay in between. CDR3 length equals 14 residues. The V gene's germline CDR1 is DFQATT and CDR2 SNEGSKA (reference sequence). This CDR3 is CSARDRGAVETQYF. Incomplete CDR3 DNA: TGCAGTGCTAGAGATAGAGGGGCGGTAGAGACC.

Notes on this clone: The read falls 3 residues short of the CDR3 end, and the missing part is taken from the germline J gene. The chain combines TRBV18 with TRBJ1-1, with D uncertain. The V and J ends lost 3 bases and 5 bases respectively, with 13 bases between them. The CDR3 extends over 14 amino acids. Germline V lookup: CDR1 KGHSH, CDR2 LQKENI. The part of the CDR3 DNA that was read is TGTGCCAGCTCACCCGACAAGGGTCGAACTGAA. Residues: CASSPDKGRTE. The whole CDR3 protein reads CASSPDKGRTEAFF.

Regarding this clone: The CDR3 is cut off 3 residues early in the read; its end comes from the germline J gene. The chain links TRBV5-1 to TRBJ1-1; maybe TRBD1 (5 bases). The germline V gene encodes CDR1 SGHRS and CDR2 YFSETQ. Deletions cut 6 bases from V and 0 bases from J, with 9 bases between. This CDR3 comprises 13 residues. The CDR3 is CASKSGLNTEAFF. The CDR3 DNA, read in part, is TGCGCCAGCAAATCAGGGCTGAACACTGAA.

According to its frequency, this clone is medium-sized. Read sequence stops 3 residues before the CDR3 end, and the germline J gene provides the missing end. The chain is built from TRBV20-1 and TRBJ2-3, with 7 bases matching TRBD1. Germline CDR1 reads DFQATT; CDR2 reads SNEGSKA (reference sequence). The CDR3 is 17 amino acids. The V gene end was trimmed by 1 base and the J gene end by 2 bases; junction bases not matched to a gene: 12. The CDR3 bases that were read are TGCAGTGCTAGAGCTCGGTGGGACAGAACATACACAGATACG. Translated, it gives CSARARWDRTYTDT. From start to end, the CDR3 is CSARARWDRTYTDTQYF.

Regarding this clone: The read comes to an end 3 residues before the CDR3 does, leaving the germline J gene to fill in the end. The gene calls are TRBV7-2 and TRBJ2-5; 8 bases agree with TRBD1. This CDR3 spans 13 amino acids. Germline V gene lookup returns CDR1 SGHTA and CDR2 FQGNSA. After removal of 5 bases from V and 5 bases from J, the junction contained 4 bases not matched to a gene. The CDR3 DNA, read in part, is TGTGCCAGCAGCGCGGGACAGGCCGAGACC. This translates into CASSAGQAET. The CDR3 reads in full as CASSAGQAETQYF.

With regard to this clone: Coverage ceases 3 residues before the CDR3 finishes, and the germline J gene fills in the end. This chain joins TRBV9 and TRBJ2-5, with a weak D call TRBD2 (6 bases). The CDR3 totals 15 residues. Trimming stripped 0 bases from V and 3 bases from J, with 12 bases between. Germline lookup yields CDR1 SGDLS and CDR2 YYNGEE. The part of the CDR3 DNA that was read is TGTGCCAGCAGCGTAGTAGGGGACTTGGAAGAGACC. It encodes CASSVVGDLEET. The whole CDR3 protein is CASSVVGDLEETQYF.

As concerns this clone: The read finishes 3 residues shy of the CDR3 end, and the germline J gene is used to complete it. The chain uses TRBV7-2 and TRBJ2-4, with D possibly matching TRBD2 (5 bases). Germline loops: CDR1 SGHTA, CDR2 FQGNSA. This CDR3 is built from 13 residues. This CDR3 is CASSPGVQETQYF. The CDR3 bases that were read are TGTGCCAGCAGCCCCGGGGTTCAAGAGACT.

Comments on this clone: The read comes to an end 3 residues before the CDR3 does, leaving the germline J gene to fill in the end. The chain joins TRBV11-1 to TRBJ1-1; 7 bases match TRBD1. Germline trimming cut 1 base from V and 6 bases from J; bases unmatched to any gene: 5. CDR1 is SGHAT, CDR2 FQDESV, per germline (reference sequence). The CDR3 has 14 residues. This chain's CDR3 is CASSLVQGSAEAFF. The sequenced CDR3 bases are TGTGCCAGCAGCTTAGTACAGGGGTCTGCTGAA.

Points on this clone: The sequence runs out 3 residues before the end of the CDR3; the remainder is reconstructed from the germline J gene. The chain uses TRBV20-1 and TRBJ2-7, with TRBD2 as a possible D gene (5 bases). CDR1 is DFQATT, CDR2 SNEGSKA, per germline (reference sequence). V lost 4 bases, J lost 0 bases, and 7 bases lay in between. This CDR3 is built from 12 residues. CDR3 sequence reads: CSANGDSYEQYF. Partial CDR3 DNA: TGCAGTGCTAACGGGGACTCCTACGAG.